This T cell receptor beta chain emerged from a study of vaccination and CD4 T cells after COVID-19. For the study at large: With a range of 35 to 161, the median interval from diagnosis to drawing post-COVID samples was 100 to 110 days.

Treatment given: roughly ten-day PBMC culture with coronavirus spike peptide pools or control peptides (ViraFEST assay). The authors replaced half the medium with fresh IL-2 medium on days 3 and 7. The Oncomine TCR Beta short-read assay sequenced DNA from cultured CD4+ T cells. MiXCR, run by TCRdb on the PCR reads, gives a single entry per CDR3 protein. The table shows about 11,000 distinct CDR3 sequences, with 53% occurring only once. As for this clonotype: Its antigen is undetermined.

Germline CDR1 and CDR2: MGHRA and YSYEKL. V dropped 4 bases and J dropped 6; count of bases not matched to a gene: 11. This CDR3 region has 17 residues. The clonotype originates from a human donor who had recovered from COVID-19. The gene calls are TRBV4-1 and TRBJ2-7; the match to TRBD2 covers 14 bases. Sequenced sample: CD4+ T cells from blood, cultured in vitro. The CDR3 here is CASSRGLAGADLVEQYF. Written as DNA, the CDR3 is TGCGCCAGCAGCCGGGGACTAGCGGGAGCCGATTTAGTCGAGCAGTACTTC.